Listed below are T cell receptor beta chains from one sample, sequenced in a study of blood T cell repertoires in COVID-19. TCRdb's table, derived via immunoSEQ multiplex PCR, lists solely in-frame clones and lacks some. The repertoire holds under 300,000 clones, with less than 85% as singletons. Sequencing input: peripheral blood. Receptor source: a woman older than 75 with active or convalescent COVID-19. The CDR3 runs from the conserved cysteine through the conserved F or W. A D gene is named only where the DNA matches it firmly. The size entry is marked missing in some rows and otherwise reads once, few, many or a size class.

v_gene	d_gene	j_gene	abundance	CDR3aa	CDR3nt
TRBV5-1	TRBD1	TRBJ1-1	-	CASSFPGQGAPDTEAFF	TGCGCCAGCAGCTTTCCGGGACAGGGGGCTCCCGACACTGAAGCTTTCTTT
TRBV3-1/TRBV3-2	TRBD2	TRBJ2-3	-	CASSLTSGRALIADTQYF	TGTGCCAGCAGCCTAACTAGCGGGAGGGCCTTGATTGCAGATACGCAGTATTTT
TRBV28	TRBD1	TRBJ1-2	few	CASSPSGTVYGYTF	TGTGCCAGCAGTCCCTCCGGGACAGTCTATGGCTACACCTTC
TRBV5-1	TRBD2	TRBJ2-7	-	CASSLQPSQGATSGRYEQYF	TGCGCCAGCAGCTTGCAACCCTCACAGGGGGCGACTAGCGGGAGGTACGAGCAGTACTTC
TRBV4-1	TRBD1	TRBJ1-5	-	CASSQDLQGAGQPQHF	TGCGCCAGCAGCCAAGATCTGCAGGGGGCAGGGCAGCCCCAGCATTTT
TRBV7-2	TRBD1	TRBJ1-1	-	CASSRDRRAEAFF	TGTGCCAGCAGCCGGGACAGGAGGGCTGAAGCTTTCTTT
TRBV19	TRBD1	TRBJ1-5	-	CASKGQGVEPQHF	TGTGCCAGTAAGGGACAGGGGGTCGAGCCCCAGCATTTT
TRBV3-1/TRBV3-2	TRBD2	TRBJ2-2	once	CASSLTLTRGTSGRRNTGELFF	TGTGCCAGCAGCCTTACACTAACCAGGGGGACTAGCGGGAGGAGGAACACCGGGGAGCTGTTTTTT
TRBV3-1/TRBV3-2	TRBD2	TRBJ2-3	-	CASSPGLAGDTQYF	TGTGCCAGCAGCCCCGGACTAGCGGGAGATACGCAGTATTTT
TRBV7-2	-	TRBJ1-5	-	CASSSGGEGQPQHF	TGTGCCAGCAGCTCGGGGGGGGAAGGTCAGCCCCAGCATTTT
TRBV11-1	-	TRBJ2-6	once	CASSLASAGSGANVLTF	TGTGCCAGCAGCTTAGCGTCTGCCGGCTCTGGGGCCAACGTCCTGACTTTC
TRBV19	-	TRBJ1-2	few	CASSTLATKYGYTF	TGTGCCAGTAGTACCCTCGCGACAAAATATGGCTACACCTTC
TRBV5-1	-	TRBJ2-7	-	CASSSDPGSYEQYF	TGCGCCAGCAGCTCGGACCCAGGGTCCTACGAGCAGTACTTC
TRBV5-4	-	TRBJ1-2	-	CASSLEMGSGYGYTF	TGTGCCAGCAGCTTGGAGATGGGTTCGGGCTATGGCTACACCTTC
TRBV5-1	TRBD2	TRBJ2-3	-	CASSSRVAGVADTQYF	TGCGCCAGCAGCTCCCGGGTAGCGGGGGTGGCAGATACGCAGTATTTT